This T cell receptor (beta chain) was documented in a study of CD8 T cells in ankylosing spondylitis. Notes on the study in general: Blood from ankylosing spondylitis patients appeared to carry a characteristic roughly eight-variant TCR beta motif. Disease-linked clones were reportedly significantly enriched in matched ankylosing spondylitis synovial fluid. Researchers report that disease-linked clones proved CD8+ and relatively rare in peripheral blood.

This clonotype was recorded at least ten times. As yet, its antigen is unknown. Per germline, CDR1 LNHDA and CDR2 SQIVND (reference sequence). The CDR3 runs 15 residues. The trim removed 5 bases at V and 0 bases at J, leaving 2 bases unmatched. Molecular-barcoded quantitative 5'-RACE produced these TCR beta libraries. TCRdb passed the 5' RACE reads through MiXCR, listing each CDR3 protein once. Seen here are about 140,000 distinct CDR3 sequences, 7% to 10% observed once, and the top ten hold 7.3%. This chain joins TRBV19 and TRBJ2-1; 9 nucleotides line up with TRBD2. This clonotype originated in a male donor with ankylosing spondylitis. Sequencing was done on a sample of synovial fluid, either unsorted or a sorted T cell fraction (not recorded which). CDR3 in DNA: TGTGCCAGTAGTGTTAGCGGGAGCTCCTACAATGAGCAGTTCTTC. The encoded protein is CASSVSGSSYNEQFF.